This T cell receptor (beta chain) was documented in a study of T cell repertoires in cytomegalovirus infection. TCRdb reprocessed the reads via MiXCR and lists one record per CDR3 protein. In the table there are 300,000 to 450,000 distinct CDR3 sequences, less than 20% of which are singletons. This clonotype was recorded many times. From germline, CDR1 is SGHTA and CDR2 FQGNSA. This CDR3 comprises 17 residues. The V end was cut by 3 bases, the J end by 0 bases, with 15 bases between. This chain joins TRBV7-2 and TRBJ1-5; maybe TRBD1 (6 bases). The origin of this receptor is a human donor in good health (CMV status not recorded). Some clones in this sample may be carry-over from other donors' samples. The sample was PBMCs. CDR3 loop: CASSFRGAAYSNQPQHF. As DNA, the CDR3 is TGTGCCAGCAGCTTTCGGGGGGCGGCCTATAGCAATCAGCCCCAGCATTTT.